This passage covers 31 T cell receptor beta chains from one sample sequenced in a study of T cell responses to AZD1222 COVID-19 vaccine. Using immunoSEQ multiplex PCR, the repertoire was profiled, and TCRdb retains in-frame clones only, with some absent. In the table there are about 150,000 clones, approximately 91% of which are singletons. The source was peripheral blood, collected 28 days after the second AZD1222 dose. These receptors all come from an adult who received the AZD1222 COVID-19 vaccine.

The J gene is TRBJ1-1, the V gene TRBV29-1, with D perhaps TRBD1 (6 bases). This CDR3 has 12 amino acids. V was pared by 7 bases and J by 7 bases, with 16 bases between. From germline, CDR1 is SQVTM and CDR2 ANQGSEA. CDR3 sequence reads: CSAQRTGSEAFF. The CDR3 region has the DNA TGCAGCGCACAAAGAACAGGGAGTGAAGCTTTCTTT.

This clone showed up just once. One end of the junction varies from germline; a read error may be responsible. The chain employs TRBV28 and TRBJ1-5; perhaps TRBD1 as D (5 bases). The CDR3 length is 12 residues. Germline V gene data show CDR1 as MDHEN and CDR2 as SYDVKM. The CDR3 spells CTAGGNHQPQHF. In nucleotides, the CDR3 is TGCACCGCGGGGGGGAACCATCAGCCCCAGCATTTT. The full variable domain, completed using reference TRBV28 and TRBJ1-5, is DVKVTQSSRYLVKRTGEKVFLECVQDMDHENMFWYRQDPGLGLRLIYFSYDVKMKEKGDIPEGYSVSREKKERFSLILESASTNQTSMYLCTAGGNHQPQHFGDGTRLSIL.

The CDR3 bases are TGTGCCAGCAGGGTACAGGGTAGTTCACCCCTCCACTTT. It is translated as CASRVQGSSPLHF. The V call is TRBV6-5, the J call TRBJ1-6; tentative D call: TRBD1 (6 bases). The length of the CDR3 is 13 residues. Trimming removed 6 bases from V and 9 bases from J, with 12 bases in between. Germline-derived CDR1 and CDR2 are MNHEY and SVGAGI.

The chain combines TRBV9 with TRBJ1-2, with 7 bases lining up with TRBD1. The CDR3 is 12 amino acids. CDR1 is SGDLS, CDR2 YYNGEE, per germline. V lost 7 bases, J lost 2 bases, and 2 bases stayed unmatched. CDR3 coding DNA: TGTGCCAGCCAACAGGGGAACTATGGCTACACCTTC. Translating it yields CASQQGNYGYTF.

The chain combines TRBV7-2 with TRBJ1-2; TRBD1 agrees at 7 bases. The CDR3 spans 18 residues. J gave up 7 bases and V 5 bases, and 22 bases lay outside the gene matches. The germline gives CDR1 SGHTA, CDR2 FQGNSA. DNA for the CDR3: TGTGCCAGCAGCCCGTATGGGGGGGGTACAGGGGTTGGTGGTGGCTACACCTTC. Amino acid sequence: CASSPYGGGTGVGGGYTF.

This clone was counted once. An end of the junction does not agree with germline; a read error may underlie this. The chain uses TRBV5-1 and TRBJ1-5; perhaps TRBD1 as D (5 bases). CDR3 length: 14 amino acids. The V gene's germline CDR1 is SGHRS and CDR2 YFSETQ. DNA for the CDR3: TGCGCCAGCAGCGAGGGGTTTGGCAATCAGTCCCAGCATTTT. Encoded protein: CASSEGFGNQSQHF.

The chain couples TRBV9 to TRBJ2-7; no clear D gene. This CDR3 is built from 13 residues. The V end was cut by 0 bases, the J end by 7 bases, with 11 bases between. The germline gives CDR1 SGDLS, CDR2 YYNGEE. The CDR3 bases are TGTGCCAGCAGCGTAGAGGGCGTGGGAGAGCAGTACTTC. Translated, it gives CASSVEGVGEQYF.

V usage is TRBV6-2 or TRBV6-3 and J usage is TRBJ2-5, with a possible D match to TRBD2 (5 bases). The CDR3 spans 13 residues. Germline values: CDR1 MNHEY, CDR2 SVGEGT. Deletions cut 3 bases from V and 5 bases from J, with 10 bases between. The CDR3 sequence: CASSYYSEETQYF. The CDR3 bases are TGTGCCAGCAGTTATTATAGCGAGGAGACCCAGTACTTC.

V gene TRBV5-4 combines with J gene TRBJ2-1, with D possibly being TRBD2 (6 bases). This CDR3 comprises 12 residues. V gave up 4 bases and J gave up 10 bases, with 12 bases separating them. Per germline, CDR1 SGHNT and CDR2 YYREEE (reference sequence). CDR3 region: CASSAGLVEQFF. In nucleotides, the CDR3 is TGTGCCAGCAGCGCGGGGTTGGTAGAGCAGTTCTTC.

The chain carries TRBV2 and TRBJ1-6; weak D call: TRBD1 (6 bases). Trimming removed 6 bases from V and 10 bases from J, with 10 bases in between. CDR3 length equals 12 residues. Germline CDR1 reads SNHLY; CDR2 reads FYNNEI. The CDR3 DNA reads as TGTGCCAGCAGCCGACAGGAATCACCCCTCCACTTT. Residues: CASSRQESPLHF.

This clone was detected a few times. The chain combines TRBV4-1 with TRBJ2-7; D gene unclear. Trimming took off 0 bases at V and 3 bases at J, with 9 bases between the two ends. CDR3 length equals 14 residues. Germline CDR1 is MGHRA and CDR2 is YSYEKL. The CDR3 coding sequence is TGCGCCAGCAGCCAAGATGTGACTCACTACGAGCAGTACTTC. This translates into CASSQDVTHYEQYF.

This CDR3 is CASSIGPKGDNQPQHF. The CDR3 nucleotides read TGTGCCAGTAGTATAGGCCCAAAGGGGGACAATCAGCCCCAGCATTTT. This chain uses TRBV19 with TRBJ1-5, with D perhaps matching TRBD1 (6 bases). This CDR3 contains 16 residues. Germline V gene sequence: CDR1 LNHDA, CDR2 SQIVND (reference sequence). Trimming shortened V by 1 base and J by 3 bases, and 13 bases separated the two germline ends.

V usage is TRBV4-1 and J usage is TRBJ2-7, with D perhaps assigned TRBD1 or TRBD2 (5 bases each). This CDR3 spans 18 amino acids. CDR1 and CDR2 from the germline V gene are MGHRA and YSYEKL. V shed 4 bases and J shed 0 bases, with 22 bases lying between them. CDR3: CASSPLTAPAGSSYEQYF. CDR3 nucleotides: TGCGCCAGCAGCCCTTTAACCGCCCCCGCAGGGAGCTCCTACGAGCAGTACTTC.

The chain uses TRBV7-8 and TRBJ2-1; D possibly corresponds to TRBD2 (5 bases). V was pared by 6 bases and J by 9 bases, with 18 bases between. This CDR3 comprises 14 residues. The germline V gene encodes CDR1 SGHVS and CDR2 FQNEAQ. Here the CDR3 DNA reads TGTGCCAGCAGGCAAAGAGGCGGAGGCGGTGAGCAGTTCTTC. Its protein product is CASRQRGGGGEQFF.

The CDR3 reads CAISRQLNQPQHF. CDR3 DNA: TGTGCCATCAGTCGACAGCTAAATCAGCCCCAGCATTTT. The rearrangement uses TRBV10-3 and TRBJ1-5, with D possibly TRBD1 on 5 matching bases. The CDR3 length is 13 residues. V shed 5 bases and J shed 4 bases, with 9 bases lying between them. Germline V gene sequence: CDR1 ENHRY, CDR2 SYGVKD.

The V gene is TRBV5-6, the J gene TRBJ1-6; the match to TRBD1 covers 8 bases. After removal of 4 bases from V and 14 bases from J, the junction contained 5 bases not matched to a gene. The germline V gene encodes CDR1 SGHDT and CDR2 YYEEEE. The CDR3 has 12 amino acids. CDR3 amino acids: CASSLTGDTLHF. The CDR3 DNA follows: TGTGCCAGCAGCCTGACAGGGGATACCCTCCACTTT.

The rearrangement links TRBV5-1 to TRBJ1-1; possible D gene TRBD1, 5 bases. V lost 3 bases and J 6 bases, leaving 15 bases between the germline ends. The CDR3 is made up of 14 amino acids. In germline, CDR1 is SGHRS, CDR2 YFSETQ. The CDR3 nucleotides read TGCGCCAGCAGCTCCATATCAGGGATCCCTGAAGCTTTCTTT. Translation: CASSSISGIPEAFF.

Only one count was recorded for this clone. The chain uses TRBV28 and TRBJ1-2; D might be TRBD1 (6 bases). The CDR3 has 13 amino acids. V was trimmed by 9 bases and J by 6 bases, leaving 17 bases between them. CDR1 and CDR2 from the germline V gene are MDHEN and SYDVKM. This CDR3 is CARSAGALDGYTF. The DNA for the CDR3 is TGTGCCAGGTCGGCAGGGGCTTTGGATGGCTACACCTTC.

This rearrangement joins TRBV9 to TRBJ1-2; D uncertain. CDR1 and CDR2 from the germline V gene are SGDLS and YYNGEE. The CDR3 runs 14 residues. V lost 5 bases, J lost 0 bases, and 11 bases lay in between. This chain's CDR3 is CASSARITNYGYTF. For the CDR3, the DNA is TGTGCCAGCAGTGCCAGAATCACTAACTATGGCTACACCTTC.

This clone appeared a few times. CDR3 nucleotides: TGTGCCAGCAGCTTAGAGACGGCGCCAGGCGGCTACACCTTC. This gives the protein CASSLETAPGGYTF. The chain combines TRBV7-9 with TRBJ1-2; D gene ambiguous. V was pared by 1 base and J by 8 bases, with 14 bases between. The CDR3 consists of 14 residues. Germline V gene lookup returns CDR1 SEHNR and CDR2 FQNEAQ (reference sequence).

The chain links TRBV18 to TRBJ1-2; 7 bases are a match to TRBD1. The length of the CDR3 is 13 residues. CDR1 is KGHSH and CDR2 is LQKENI in the germline V gene. V was pared by 6 bases and J by 6 bases, with 7 bases of the junction left unmatched. This CDR3 is CASSSIGGDGYTF. DNA for the CDR3: TGTGCCAGCTCTTCAATAGGGGGCGATGGCTACACCTTC.

The chain couples TRBV12-3 or TRBV12-4 to TRBJ1-6; D is possibly TRBD1 (6 bases). The CDR3 has 12 amino acids. The germline V and J ends were trimmed by 5 bases and 9 bases, with 8 bases remaining between them. CDR3 sequence reads: CASSLQGSPLHF. The CDR3 DNA reads TGTGCCAGCAGTCTACAGGGTTCACCCCTCCACTTT.

This clone was observed a single time. V and J are TRBV5-1 and TRBJ2-5; TRBD2 matches 7 bases. CDR1 and CDR2 (germline): SGHRS, YFSETQ. Trimming at V came to 0 bases and at J to 3 bases, leaving 5 bases not matched to a gene. The CDR3 spans 15 residues. CDR3 in amino acids: CASSLGSSGEETQYF. DNA for the CDR3: TGCGCCAGCAGCTTGGGTTCGAGCGGGGAAGAGACCCAGTACTTC.

Note on this clone: The sample holds other DNA sequences that translate to the same CDR3. The chain combines TRBV3-1 (or the pseudogene TRBV3-2) with TRBJ2-7; no clear D. CDR3 length: 11 amino acids. Germline V gene lookup returns CDR1 LGHDT and CDR2 YNNKEL (reference sequence). Trimming shortened V by 1 base and J by 3 bases, and 1 base separated the two germline ends. Here the CDR3 DNA reads TGTGCCAGCAGCCAAGGCTACGAGCAGTACTTC. Its protein product is CASSQGYEQYF.

V and J are TRBV7-3 and TRBJ1-2; the D gene is possibly TRBD1 (5 bases). The CDR3 has 13 residues. V shed 3 bases and J shed 8 bases, with 13 bases lying between them. CDR1 is SGHTA and CDR2 is FQGTGA in the germline V gene. CDR3 in amino acids: CASSLSEGLGYTF. In DNA form, the CDR3 reads TGTGCCAGCAGCTTGTCCGAGGGGCTCGGCTACACCTTC. Full variable domain (outside the CDR3, taken from reference TRBV7-3 and TRBJ1-2): GAGVSQTPSNKVTEKGKYVELRCDPISGHTALYWYRQSLGQGPEFLIYFQGTGAADDSGLPNDRFFAVRPEGSVSTLKIQRTERGDSAVYLCASSLSEGLGYTFGSGTRLTVV.

V and J are TRBV25-1 and TRBJ1-1, with D tentatively TRBD1 (5 bases). Trimming shortened V by 9 bases and J by 3 bases, and 26 bases separated the two germline ends. Per the germline V gene, CDR1 is MGHDK and CDR2 is SYGVNS. This CDR3 is 17 amino acids long. The CDR3 loop reads CASVPGPSVWADTEAFF. In DNA form, the CDR3 reads TGTGCCAGTGTACCGGGACCCAGCGTTTGGGCGGACACTGAAGCTTTCTTT.

This chain connects TRBV6-5 to TRBJ2-1; weak D call: TRBD1 (6 bases). Germline loops: CDR1 MNHEY, CDR2 SVGAGI. Between the trimmed V and J ends, which lost 6 bases and 8 bases, there was a span of 17 bases. CDR3 length: 14 residues. CDR3 bases: TGTGCCAGCAGATATTTACAGGGATACGATGAGCAGTTCTTC. It codes for CASRYLQGYDEQFF.

The chain has TRBV28 and TRBJ1-5; 8 bases agree with TRBD1. The V segment lost 7 bases and the J segment 3 bases; nucleotides outside the gene matches: 11. This CDR3 is 16 amino acids long. CDR1 MDHEN and CDR2 SYDVKM come from the germline V gene. Here the CDR3 reads CASISFWTGNNQPQHF. CDR3 in DNA: TGTGCCAGCATTTCTTTTTGGACAGGGAACAATCAGCCCCAGCATTTT. Complete variable domain (other parts from reference TRBV28 and TRBJ1-5): DVKVTQSSRYLVKRTGEKVFLECVQDMDHENMFWYRQDPGLGLRLIYFSYDVKMKEKGDIPEGYSVSREKKERFSLILESASTNQTSMYLCASISFWTGNNQPQHFGDGTRLSIL.

The chain has TRBV10-3 and TRBJ1-5; D is possibly TRBD1 (5 bases). Trimming took 5 bases from V and 4 from J, leaving 12 bases between them. Looked up from germline, CDR1 is ENHRY and CDR2 is SYGVKD. The CDR3 has 14 residues. This CDR3 is CAISKTGINQPQHF. In DNA form, the CDR3 reads TGTGCCATCAGTAAAACAGGTATTAATCAGCCCCAGCATTTT.

This clone was observed a handful of times. The rearrangement uses TRBV5-8 and TRBJ2-7; TRBD2 is a possible D gene (7 bases). Germline-derived CDR1 and CDR2 are SGHTS and YDEGEE. V was trimmed by 4 bases and J by 4 bases, leaving 12 bases between them. This CDR3 is 13 amino acids long. The CDR3 region has the DNA TGTGCCAGCAGCCGGGGGGCGGCGTACGAGCAGTACTTC. Translated: CASSRGAAYEQYF.

This rearrangement joins TRBV21-1 to TRBJ2-7. TRBV21-1 is a pseudogene segment. The CDR3 loop spans 14 amino acids. The CDR3 DNA reads TGTGCCAGCAGCTGTCCCGGGACCTACTACGAGCAGTACTTC. It yields the protein CASSCPGTYYEQYF.